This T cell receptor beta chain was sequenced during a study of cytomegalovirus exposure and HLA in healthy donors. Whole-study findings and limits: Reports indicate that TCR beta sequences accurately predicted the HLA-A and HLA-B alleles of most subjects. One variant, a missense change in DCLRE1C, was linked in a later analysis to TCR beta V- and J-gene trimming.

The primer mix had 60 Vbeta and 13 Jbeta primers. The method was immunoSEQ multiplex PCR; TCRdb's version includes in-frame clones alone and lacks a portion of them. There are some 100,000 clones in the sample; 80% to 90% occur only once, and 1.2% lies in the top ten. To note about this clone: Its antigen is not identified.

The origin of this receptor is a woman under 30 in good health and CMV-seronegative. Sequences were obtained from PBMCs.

This CDR3 reads CASSPSGRQDEQYF. The CDR3 nucleotides read TGTGCCAGCAGTCCGAGCGGGAGACAGGACGAGCAGTACTTC. The gene calls are TRBV2 and TRBJ2-7; 8 nucleotides match TRBD2. CDR1 is SNHLY, CDR2 FYNNEI, per germline. The CDR3 contains 14 residues. J gave up 5 bases and V 5 bases, and 8 bases lay outside the gene matches.